Presented here are 14 T cell receptor beta chains from one specimen sequenced in a study of T cells in Graves' hyperthyroidism and ophthalmopathy. Researchers took RNA transcripts and amplified the TCR beta CDR3 regions from them. The HTBI set primed first-round TCR CDR3 RT-PCR. TCRdb recomputed calls from the multiplex PCR reads with MiXCR, one row per CDR3 protein. The table has approximately 360,000 distinct CDR3 sequences, about a sixth seen once; the top ten hold about 30%. Sequenced: blood. The receptors were sampled from a woman between 18 and 30 years old with Graves' hyperthyroidism that later progressed to Graves' ophthalmopathy.

This chain connects TRBV7-9 to TRBJ1-6, with D maybe TRBD1 (5 bases). Germline-derived CDR1 and CDR2 are SEHNR and FQNEAQ (reference sequence). V shed 5 bases and J shed 8 bases, with 13 bases lying between them. The CDR3 is 14 residues long. For the CDR3, the DNA is TGTGCCAGCAGCCGTAATATGGGGGATTCACCCCTCCACTTT. Its translation is CASSRNMGDSPLHF.

This rearrangement joins TRBV3-1 to TRBJ2-3; D is perhaps TRBD2 (6 bases). The germline CDR1 and CDR2 sequences are LGHDT and YNNKEL (reference sequence). CDR3 length: 18 residues. Trimming cost V 3 bases and J 6 bases, with 25 bases left between them. For the CDR3, the DNA is TGTGCCAGCAGCCAGGGTTTCCGGGACTCCCAGGCACGGGATACGCAGTATTTT. Amino acids: CASSQGFRDSQARDTQYF.

The chain links TRBV25-1 to TRBJ2-5; 7 bases are a match to TRBD2. The germline V gene encodes CDR1 MGHDK and CDR2 SYGVNS. CDR3 length: 15 residues. Germline trimming cut 2 bases from V and 2 bases from J; bases unmatched to any gene: 5. CDR3 DNA: TGTGCCAGCAGTGAAACGGGAGGTCCACAAGAGACCCAGTACTTC. It translates to CASSETGGPQETQYF.

This clonotype has a handful of counts. The V gene is TRBV4-1, the J gene TRBJ2-1; 7 bases align to TRBD2. After removal of 2 bases from V and 7 bases from J, the junction contained 11 bases not matched to a gene. Germline-derived CDR1 and CDR2 are MGHRA and YSYEKL. The CDR3 consists of 16 residues. CDR3 protein: CASSQPSGLGGNEQFF. CDR3 nucleotide sequence: TGCGCCAGCAGCCAACCAAGCGGACTGGGGGGGAATGAGCAGTTCTTC.

There are many counts of this clonotype. The J gene is TRBJ1-5, the V gene TRBV28, with D possibly TRBD1 on 5 matching bases. The V gene lost 9 bases and the J gene lost 7 bases, with 19 bases spanning the gap. Germline values: CDR1 MDHEN, CDR2 SYDVKM. This CDR3 has 14 residues. This CDR3 reads CASSRPGLGQPQHF. CDR3 nucleotides: TGTGCCAGTTCGAGACCAGGGTTGGGGCAGCCCCAGCATTTT.

This clonotype was found many times. This chain links TRBV11-2 with TRBJ1-2, with TRBD1 as a possible D gene (6 bases). V gave up 5 bases and J gave up 4 bases, with 14 bases separating them. The CDR3 totals 14 residues. The germline CDR1 and CDR2 sequences are SGHAT and FQNNGV. The CDR3 coding sequence is TGTGCCAGCAGCCCCACCGGGGGCACCTATGGCTACACCTTC. It is translated as CASSPTGGTYGYTF.

This clonotype has a count of ten or more. The V and J genes are TRBV28 and TRBJ2-7; D may be TRBD1 (6 bases). The CDR3 contains 14 residues. Germline V gene sequence: CDR1 MDHEN, CDR2 SYDVKM. Trimming removed 5 bases from V and 2 bases from J, with 13 bases in between. The CDR3 DNA reads TGTGCCAGCAGTGGTTTACAGGGAACCTACGAGCAGTACTTC. As protein: CASSGLQGTYEQYF.

This clonotype was counted a few times. The V and J genes are TRBV27 and TRBJ1-2; 10 bases align to TRBD1. J lost 5 bases, V lost 7 bases, and 10 bases had no gene match. Germline assignment: CDR1 MNHEY and CDR2 SMNVEV (reference sequence). CDR3 size: 15 residues. The CDR3 loop reads CASTPRGGQGYGYTF. The CDR3 DNA reads as TGTGCCAGCACCCCTCGCGGGGGACAGGGGTATGGCTACACCTTC.

The chain's CDR3 is CAWSPGTGGNSPLHF. The CDR3 region has the DNA TGTGCCTGGAGTCCTGGGACAGGGGGTAACTCACCCCTCCACTTT. This rearrangement joins TRBV30 to TRBJ1-6; 11 nucleotides match TRBD1. V dropped 2 bases and J dropped 10; count of bases not matched to a gene: 7. Germline CDR1 reads GTSNPN; CDR2 reads SVGIG (reference sequence). This CDR3 has 15 amino acids.

V gene TRBV5-1 combines with J gene TRBJ2-5; D perhaps matches TRBD2 (6 bases). The germline V gene encodes CDR1 SGHRS and CDR2 YFSETQ. The CDR3 runs to 16 residues. Trimming left V 0 bases short and J 1 base short, with 13 bases between. Written as DNA, the CDR3 is TGCGCCAGCAGCTTGGTCGGGAGCGCAGTCCAAGAGACCCAGTACTTC. The encoded protein is CASSLVGSAVQETQYF.

Concerning this clonotype: This may be a read error: a much more frequent sequence differs by one nucleotide. The rearrangement links TRBV20-1 to TRBJ2-5; D remains ambiguous. Looked up from germline, CDR1 is DFQATT and CDR2 is SNEGSKA (reference sequence). The CDR3 is 14 amino acids. For the CDR3, the DNA is TGCAGTGGGACCTACGTCGATGAGCAAGAGACCCAGTGCTTC. This codes for CSGTYVDEQETQCF.

This clonotype was seen repeatedly, ten times or more. J is TRBJ1-2 and V is TRBV3-1; 9 bases line up with TRBD1. V lost 8 bases, J lost 4 bases, and 11 bases stayed unmatched. The CDR3 covers 15 residues. Germline V lookup: CDR1 LGHDT, CDR2 YNNKEL (reference sequence). The CDR3 sequence: CASGLQGAGGYGYTF. CDR3 DNA: TGTGCCAGCGGATTACAGGGGGCGGGTGGCTATGGCTACACCTTC.

The table lists this clonotype with many counts. V gene TRBV20-1 combines with J gene TRBJ1-3; D is unresolved. V was cut by 7 bases and J by 0 bases, with 10 bases left in between. Germline-derived CDR1 and CDR2 are DFQATT and SNEGSKA (reference sequence). The CDR3 extends over 13 amino acids. The CDR3 spells CSVWTDSGNTIYF. Here the CDR3 DNA reads TGCAGTGTCTGGACCGACTCTGGAAACACCATATATTTT.

This chain uses TRBV24-1 with TRBJ1-2; 7 bases match TRBD1. Germline lookup yields CDR1 KGHDR and CDR2 SFDVKD. V shed 5 bases, J shed 3 bases, and the junction held 5 bases outside the gene matches. CDR3 length: 14 residues. CDR3 nucleotide sequence: TGTGCCACCAGTGCAACCGGGACAGACTATGGCTACACCTTC. This codes for CATSATGTDYGYTF.